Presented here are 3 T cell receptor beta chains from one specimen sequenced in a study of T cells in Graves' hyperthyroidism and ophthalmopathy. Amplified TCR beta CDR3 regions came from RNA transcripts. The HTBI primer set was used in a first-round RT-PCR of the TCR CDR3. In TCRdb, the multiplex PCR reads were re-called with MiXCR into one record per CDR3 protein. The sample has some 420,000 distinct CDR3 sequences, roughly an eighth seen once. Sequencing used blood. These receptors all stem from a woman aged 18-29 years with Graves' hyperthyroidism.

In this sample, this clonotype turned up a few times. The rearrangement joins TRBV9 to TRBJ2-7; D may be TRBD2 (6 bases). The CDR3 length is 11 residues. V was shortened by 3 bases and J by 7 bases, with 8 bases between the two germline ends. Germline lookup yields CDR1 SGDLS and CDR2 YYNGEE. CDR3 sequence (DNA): TGTGCCAGCAGCGGAGGAGGGGAGCAGTACTTC. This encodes CASSGGGEQYF.

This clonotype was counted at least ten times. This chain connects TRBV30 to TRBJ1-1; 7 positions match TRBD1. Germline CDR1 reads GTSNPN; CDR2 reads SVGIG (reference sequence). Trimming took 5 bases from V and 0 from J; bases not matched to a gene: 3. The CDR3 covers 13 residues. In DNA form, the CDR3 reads TGTGCCTGGTCGACAGGGATGAACACTGAAGCTTTCTTT. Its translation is CAWSTGMNTEAFF.

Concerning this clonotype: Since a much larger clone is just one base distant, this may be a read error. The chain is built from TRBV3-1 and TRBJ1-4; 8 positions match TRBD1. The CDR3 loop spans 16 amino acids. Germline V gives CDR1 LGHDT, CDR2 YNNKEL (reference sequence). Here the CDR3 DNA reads TGTGCCAGCAGCCAAGGGACAGGGCTTAATAATGAAAAACCGTTTTTT. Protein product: CASSQGTGLNNEKPFF.